This T cell receptor (beta chain) was sequenced in a study of blood T cell repertoires in COVID-19. For the study at large: There were acute and convalescent COVID-19 samples, and they came from the United States, Italy and Spain. The analysed material was cDNA or gDNA that came from T cells, B-cell-depleted T cells, or PBMCs.

This CDR3 is built from 17 residues. Trimming cost V 3 bases and J 3 bases, with 18 bases left between them. Germline V lookup: CDR1 LNHNV, CDR2 YYDKDF (reference sequence). The method was immunoSEQ multiplex PCR; TCRdb's version includes in-frame clones alone and lacks a portion of them. The table records roughly 90,000 clones, roughly 78% of them present only once. The material sequenced was peripheral blood. This clonotype originated in a woman in her 70s with acute or convalescent COVID-19. The chain uses TRBV15 and TRBJ1-5; TRBD1 might be the D (6 bases). CDR3 in DNA: TGTGCCACCAGCAGCCCAATCTCTCAGGGGCCCAATCAGCCCCAGCATTTT. Translated, it gives CATSSPISQGPNQPQHF.